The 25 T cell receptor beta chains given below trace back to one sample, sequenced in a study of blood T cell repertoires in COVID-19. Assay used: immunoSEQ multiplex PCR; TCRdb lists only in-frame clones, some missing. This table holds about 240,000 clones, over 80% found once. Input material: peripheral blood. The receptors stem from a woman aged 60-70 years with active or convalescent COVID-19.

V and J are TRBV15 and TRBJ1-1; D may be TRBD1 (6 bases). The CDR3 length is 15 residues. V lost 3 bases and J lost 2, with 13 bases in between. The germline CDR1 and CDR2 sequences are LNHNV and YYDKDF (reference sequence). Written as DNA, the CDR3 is TGTGCCACCAGCAGTCAGACAGGACTTAACACTGAAGCTTTCTTT. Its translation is CATSSQTGLNTEAFF.

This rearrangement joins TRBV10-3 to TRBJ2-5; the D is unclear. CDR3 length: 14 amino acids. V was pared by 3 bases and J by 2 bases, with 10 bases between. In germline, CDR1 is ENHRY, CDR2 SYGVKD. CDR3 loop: CAISDSTAQETQYF. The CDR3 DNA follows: TGTGCCATCAGTGATAGTACAGCACAAGAGACCCAGTACTTC.

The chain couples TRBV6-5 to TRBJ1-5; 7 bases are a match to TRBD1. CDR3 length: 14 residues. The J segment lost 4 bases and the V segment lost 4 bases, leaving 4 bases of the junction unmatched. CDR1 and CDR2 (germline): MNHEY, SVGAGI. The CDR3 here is CASSLGQENQPQHF. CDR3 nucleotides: TGTGCCAGCAGTTTAGGACAGGAGAATCAGCCCCAGCATTTT.

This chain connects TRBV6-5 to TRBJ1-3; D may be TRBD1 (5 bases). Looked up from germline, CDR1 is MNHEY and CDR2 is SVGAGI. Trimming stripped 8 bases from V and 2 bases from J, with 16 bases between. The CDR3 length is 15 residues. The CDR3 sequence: CASQTPGGTGNTIYF. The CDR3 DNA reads TGTGCCAGCCAAACTCCCGGGGGTACTGGAAACACCATATATTTT.

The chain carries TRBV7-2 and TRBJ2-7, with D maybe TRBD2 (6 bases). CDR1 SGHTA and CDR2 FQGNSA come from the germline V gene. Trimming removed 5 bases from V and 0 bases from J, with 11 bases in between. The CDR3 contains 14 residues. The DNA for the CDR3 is TGTGCCAGCAGCCTCGACGGGAGCTCCTACGAGCAGTACGTC. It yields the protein CASSLDGSSYEQYV.

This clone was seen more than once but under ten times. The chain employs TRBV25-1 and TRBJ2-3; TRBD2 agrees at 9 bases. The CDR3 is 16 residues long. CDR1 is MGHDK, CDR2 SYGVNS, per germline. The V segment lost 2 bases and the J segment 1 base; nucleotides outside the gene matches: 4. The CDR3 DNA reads TGTGCCAGCAGTGAAAGTCGACTAGCGGGCACAGATACGCAGTATTTT. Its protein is CASSESRLAGTDTQYF. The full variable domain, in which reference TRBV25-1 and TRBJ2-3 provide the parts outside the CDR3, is EADIYQTPRYLVIGTGKKITLECSQTMGHDKMYWYQQDPGMELHLIHYSYGVNSTEKGDLSSESTVSRIRTEHFPLTLESARPSHTSQYLCASSESRLAGTDTQYFGPGTRLTVL.

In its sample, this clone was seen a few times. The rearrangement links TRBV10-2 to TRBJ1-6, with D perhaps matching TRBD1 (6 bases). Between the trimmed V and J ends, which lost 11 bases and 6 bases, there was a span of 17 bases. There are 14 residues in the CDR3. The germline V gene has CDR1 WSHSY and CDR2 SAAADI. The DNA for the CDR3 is TGCGCCTCCAGGGGAGGGCAGTTTAATTCACCCCTCCACTTT. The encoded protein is CASRGGQFNSPLHF.

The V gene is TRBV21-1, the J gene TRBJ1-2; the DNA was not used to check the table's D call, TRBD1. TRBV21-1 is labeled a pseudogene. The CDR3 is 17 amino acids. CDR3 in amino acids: CASSSNRDRGLDYGYTF. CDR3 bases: TGTGCCAGCAGCTCAAACCGTGACAGGGGGCTCGACTATGGCTACACCTTC.

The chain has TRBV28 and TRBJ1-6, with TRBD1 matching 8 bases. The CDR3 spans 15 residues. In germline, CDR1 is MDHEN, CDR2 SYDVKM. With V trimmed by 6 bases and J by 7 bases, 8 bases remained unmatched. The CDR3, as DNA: TGTGCCAGCAGCCTCCGGACAGGGAGAAATTCACCCCTCCACTTT. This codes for CASSLRTGRNSPLHF. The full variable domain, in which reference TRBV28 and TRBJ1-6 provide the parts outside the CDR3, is DVKVTQSSRYLVKRTGEKVFLECVQDMDHENMFWYRQDPGLGLRLIYFSYDVKMKEKGDIPEGYSVSREKKERFSLILESASTNQTSMYLCASSLRTGRNSPLHFGNGTRLTVT.

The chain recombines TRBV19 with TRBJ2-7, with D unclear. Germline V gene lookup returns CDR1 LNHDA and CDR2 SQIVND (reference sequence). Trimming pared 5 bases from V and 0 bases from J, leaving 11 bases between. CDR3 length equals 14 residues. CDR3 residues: CASSATYPSYEQYF. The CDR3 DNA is TGTGCCAGTAGTGCGACTTACCCCTCCTACGAGCAGTACTTC. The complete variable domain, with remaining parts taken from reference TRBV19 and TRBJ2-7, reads DGGITQSPKYLFRKEGQNVTLSCEQNLNHDAMYWYRQDPGQGLRLIYYSQIVNDFQKGDIAEGYSVSREKKESFPLTVTSAQKNPTAFYLCASSATYPSYEQYFGPGTRLTVT.

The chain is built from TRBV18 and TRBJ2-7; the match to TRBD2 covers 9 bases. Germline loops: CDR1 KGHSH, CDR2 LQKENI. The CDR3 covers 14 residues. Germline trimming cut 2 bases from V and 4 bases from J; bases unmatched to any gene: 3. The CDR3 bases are TGTGCCAGCTCACCAAGCGGGAGGTTATACGAGCAGTACTTC. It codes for CASSPSGRLYEQYF.

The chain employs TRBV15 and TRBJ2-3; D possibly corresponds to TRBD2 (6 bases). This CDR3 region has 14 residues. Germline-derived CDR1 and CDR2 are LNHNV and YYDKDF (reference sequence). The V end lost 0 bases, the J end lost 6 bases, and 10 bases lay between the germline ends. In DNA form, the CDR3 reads TGTGCCACCAGCAGAGAGGAGGGGTTGGATACGCAGTATTTT. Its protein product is CATSREEGLDTQYF.

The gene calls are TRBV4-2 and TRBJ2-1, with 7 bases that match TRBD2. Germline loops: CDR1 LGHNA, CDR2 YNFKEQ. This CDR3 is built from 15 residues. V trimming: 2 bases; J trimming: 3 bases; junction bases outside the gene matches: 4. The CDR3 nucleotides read TGTGCCAGCAGCCAATACAGCGGGGTCTACAATGAGCAGTTCTTC. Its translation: CASSQYSGVYNEQFF.

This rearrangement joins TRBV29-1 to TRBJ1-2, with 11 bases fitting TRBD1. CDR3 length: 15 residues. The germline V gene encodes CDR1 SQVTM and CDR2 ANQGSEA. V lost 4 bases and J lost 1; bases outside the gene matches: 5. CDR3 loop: CSVGGTGGYNYGYTF. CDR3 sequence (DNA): TGCAGCGTTGGGGGGACAGGGGGATATAACTATGGCTACACCTTC.

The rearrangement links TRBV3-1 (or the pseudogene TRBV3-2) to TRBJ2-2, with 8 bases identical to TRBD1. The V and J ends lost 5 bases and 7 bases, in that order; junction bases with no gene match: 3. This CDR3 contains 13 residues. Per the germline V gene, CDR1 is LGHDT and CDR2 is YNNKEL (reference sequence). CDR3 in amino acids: CASSIGQGGELFF. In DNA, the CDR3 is TGTGCCAGCAGCATCGGACAGGGCGGGGAGCTGTTTTTT.

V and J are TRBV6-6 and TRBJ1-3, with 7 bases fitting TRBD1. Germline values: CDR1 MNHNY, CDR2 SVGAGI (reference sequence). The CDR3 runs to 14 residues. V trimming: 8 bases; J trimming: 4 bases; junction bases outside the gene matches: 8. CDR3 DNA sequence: TGTGCCAGCGGAAACAGGGGTACAGGAAACACCATATATTTT. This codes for CASGNRGTGNTIYF.

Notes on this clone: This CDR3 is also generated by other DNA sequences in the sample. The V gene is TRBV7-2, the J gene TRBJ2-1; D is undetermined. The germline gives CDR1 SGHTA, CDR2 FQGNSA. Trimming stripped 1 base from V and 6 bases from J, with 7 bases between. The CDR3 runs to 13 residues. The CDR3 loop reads CASSLGPSNEQFF. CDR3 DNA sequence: TGTGCCAGCAGCTTAGGCCCTAGCAATGAGCAGTTCTTC.

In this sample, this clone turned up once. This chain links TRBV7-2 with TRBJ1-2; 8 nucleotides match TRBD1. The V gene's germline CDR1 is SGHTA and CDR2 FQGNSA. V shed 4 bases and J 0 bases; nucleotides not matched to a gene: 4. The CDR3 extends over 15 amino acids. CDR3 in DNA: TGTGCCAGCAGCTACCGGGACAGGCCTAACTATGGCTACACCTTC. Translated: CASSYRDRPNYGYTF. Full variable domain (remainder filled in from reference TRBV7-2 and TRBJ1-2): GAGVSQSPSNKVTEKGKDVELRCDPISGHTALYWYRQSLGQGLEFLIYFQGNSAPDKSGLPSDRFSAERTGGSVSTLTIQRTQQEDSAVYLCASSYRDRPNYGYTFGSGTRLTVV.

The CDR3 DNA sequence: TGTGCCTGGAGTGTATCAGTTAGCAATCAGCCCCAGCATTTT. Encoded protein: CAWSVSVSNQPQHF. The V gene is TRBV30, the J gene TRBJ1-5, with D unclear. This CDR3 contains 14 residues. Deletions cut 0 bases from V and 0 bases from J, with 6 bases between. The germline V gene encodes CDR1 GTSNPN and CDR2 SVGIG (reference sequence).

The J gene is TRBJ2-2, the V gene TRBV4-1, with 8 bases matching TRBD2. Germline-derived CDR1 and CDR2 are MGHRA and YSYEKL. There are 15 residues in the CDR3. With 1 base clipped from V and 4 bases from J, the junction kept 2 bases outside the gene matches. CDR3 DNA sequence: TGCGCCAGCAGCCAAGTCCTAGCGGGCACCGGGGAGCTGTTTTTT. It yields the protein CASSQVLAGTGELFF.

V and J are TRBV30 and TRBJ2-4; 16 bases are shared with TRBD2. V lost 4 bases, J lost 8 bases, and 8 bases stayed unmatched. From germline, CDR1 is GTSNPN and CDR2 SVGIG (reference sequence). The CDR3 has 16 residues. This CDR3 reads CAWTLGLAGGPDIQYF. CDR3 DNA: TGTGCCTGGACCCTGGGACTAGCGGGAGGGCCGGACATTCAGTACTTC.

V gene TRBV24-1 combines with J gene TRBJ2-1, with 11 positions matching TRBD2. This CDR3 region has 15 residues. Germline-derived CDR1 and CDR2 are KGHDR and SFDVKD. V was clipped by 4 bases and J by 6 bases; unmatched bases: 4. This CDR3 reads CATSENSGGVNEQFF. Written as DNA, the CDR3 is TGTGCCACCAGTGAGAATAGCGGGGGGGTCAATGAGCAGTTCTTC.

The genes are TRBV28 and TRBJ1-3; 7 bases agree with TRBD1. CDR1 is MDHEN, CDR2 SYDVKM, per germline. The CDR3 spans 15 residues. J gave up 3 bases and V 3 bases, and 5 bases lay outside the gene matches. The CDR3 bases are TGTGCCAGCAGTTTCAGAGGGGGCGATGGAAACACCATATATTTT. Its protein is CASSFRGGDGNTIYF. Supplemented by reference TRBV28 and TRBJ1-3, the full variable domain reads DVKVTQSSRYLVKRTGEKVFLECVQDMDHENMFWYRQDPGLGLRLIYFSYDVKMKEKGDIPEGYSVSREKKERFSLILESASTNQTSMYLCASSFRGGDGNTIYFGEGSWLTVV.

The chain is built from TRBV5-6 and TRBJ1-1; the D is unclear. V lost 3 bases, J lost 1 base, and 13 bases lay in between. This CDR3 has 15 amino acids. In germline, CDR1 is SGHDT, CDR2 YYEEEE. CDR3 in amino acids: CASSSPGGPNTEAFF. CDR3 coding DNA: TGTGCCAGCAGCTCCCCGGGTGGCCCGAACACTGAAGCTTTCTTT.

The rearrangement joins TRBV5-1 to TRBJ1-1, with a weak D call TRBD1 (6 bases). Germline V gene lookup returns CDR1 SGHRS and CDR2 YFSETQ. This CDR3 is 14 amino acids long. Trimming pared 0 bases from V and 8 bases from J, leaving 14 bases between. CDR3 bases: TGCGCCAGCAGCTTGGCCGTTGGACAGAAAGAAGCTTTCTTT. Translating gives CASSLAVGQKEAFF.